The TCR beta chain under discussion was sequenced for a study of T-cell reconstitution after alpha-beta-depleted transplantation in children. V was trimmed by 2 bases and J by 0 bases, leaving 17 bases between them. The CDR3 contains 17 residues. Germline V gene data show CDR1 as MDHEN and CDR2 as SYDVKM. Unique molecular identifiers were incorporated into the prepared TCRbeta library. MiXCR, run by TCRdb on the PCR reads, gives a single entry per CDR3 protein. The sample lists about 610,000 distinct CDR3 sequences, about 10% occurring once. The sample here was PBMCs from the stem cell graft donor, taken from the stem cell graft. The chain carries TRBV28 and TRBJ2-7; D gene unclear. The clonotype comes from a human donor who donated a stem cell graft to a child with acute myeloid leukemia. The CDR3 protein is CASSLEGGRPSSYEQYF. The CDR3 coding sequence is TGTGCCAGCAGTTTAGAAGGCGGCAGGCCAAGCTCCTACGAGCAGTACTTC.